A selection of T cell receptor beta chains follows, all from one sample in a study of T cell changes during pregnancy in multiple sclerosis. The method was immunoSEQ multiplex PCR; TCRdb's version includes in-frame clones alone and lacks a portion of them. The repertoire consists of about 28,000 clones, with approximately 89% occurring once and the leading ten covering 0.8%. The material sequenced was CD4+ T cells from peripheral blood mononuclear cells, taken in the second trimester of pregnancy. These receptors all come from a female donor with multiple sclerosis, enrolled in a pregnancy study. Each CDR3 is given with its conserved first and last residue. The D gene is left open where the match is weak. Clone sizes are given selectively: once, few, many, or a class where the clone is expanded.

abundance	v_gene	j_gene	d_gene	CDR3nt	CDR3aa
NA	TRBV18	TRBJ2-5	NA	TGTGCCAGCTCACCACGGCGGGGGCACGGCGAGACCCAGTACTTC	CASSPRRGHGETQYF
NA	TRBV5-6	TRBJ1-6	NA	TGTGCCAGCAGCTTGGGGCAGTGGAGTTCACCCCTCCACTTT	CASSLGQWSSPLHF
NA	TRBV10-3	TRBJ2-1	NA	TGTGCCATCAGCCGGACAGAATTCAATGAGCAGTTCTTC	CAISRTEFNEQFF
NA	TRBV5-1	TRBJ2-7	TRBD1	TGCGCCAGCAGCTTTGGGGACAGGGATTACGAGCAGTACTTC	CASSFGDRDYEQYF
NA	TRBV2	TRBJ1-5	NA	TGTGCCAGCAGAGTAGGGGGTCAGCCCCAGCATTTT	CASRVGGQPQHF
NA	TRBV28	TRBJ2-7	NA	TGTGCCAGCAGTCAGACAGGCTACGAGCAGTACTTC	CASSQTGYEQYF
NA	TRBV27	TRBJ1-1	NA	TGTGCCAGCAGTCCCCGGGGAACTGAAGCTTTCTTT	CASSPRGTEAFF
few	TRBV5-1	TRBJ1-3	TRBD1	TGCGCCAGCAGCCGAGGACAGGCCTCTGGAAACACCATATATTTT	CASSRGQASGNTIYF
NA	TRBV7-3	TRBJ2-1	TRBD1	TGTGCCAGCAGCCCAGGACAGGGTACGTTACGTGAGCAGTTCTTC	CASSPGQGTLREQFF
NA	TRBV7-2	TRBJ2-3	TRBD2	TGTGCCAGCAGCTTATCGGGACTAGCGGGGGGGCCAACAGATACGCAGTATTTT	CASSLSGLAGGPTDTQYF
NA	TRBV5-6	TRBJ1-2	NA	TGTGCCAGCAGCTCGGGGGGAGGCTACACCTTC	CASSSGGGYTF
NA	TRBV5-4	TRBJ1-1	TRBD1	TGTGCCAGCAGCCAGGGACAGGGGTTTGGTGAAGCTTTCTTT	CASSQGQGFGEAFF
NA	TRBV9	TRBJ2-1	NA	TGTGCCAGCAGCGAGGGCGTCTCAGCGGGCTACAATGAGCAGTTCTTC	CASSEGVSAGYNEQFF
NA	TRBV7-6	TRBJ2-2	NA	TGTGCCAGCAGGTTTCAGGAGGACACCGGGGAGCTGTTTTTT	CASRFQEDTGELFF
NA	TRBV4-1	TRBJ1-4	NA	TGCGCCAGCAGCCAAGCTTCAACTAATGAAAAACTGTTTTTT	CASSQASTNEKLFF
NA	TRBV5-6	TRBJ2-3	NA	TGTGCCAGCAGCCAGGACTGGTATACGCAGTATTTT	CASSQDWYTQYF
NA	TRBV5-1	TRBJ2-2	TRBD1	TGCGCCAGCAGCTTGGCGGGACAGGGTACGGCCGGGGAGCTGTTTTTT	CASSLAGQGTAGELFF
NA	TRBV27	TRBJ2-2	TRBD1	TGTGCCAGCAGTTTATCGGGACAGATTAACACCGGGGAGCTGTTTTTT	CASSLSGQINTGELFF
NA	TRBV2	TRBJ2-1	TRBD2	TGTGCCAGCAATTCGCTAGCGGGGAATGAGCAGTTCTTC	CASNSLAGNEQFF
NA	TRBV2	TRBJ2-2	TRBD1	TGTGCCAGCAGCCTAGCTGACAGGGGGCGCACCGGGGAGCTGTTTTTT	CASSLADRGRTGELFF
NA	TRBV19	TRBJ2-7	TRBD1	TGTGCCAGTAGTACCCTCCGGACAGGCTCCTACGAGCAGTACTTC	CASSTLRTGSYEQYF
once	TRBV29-1	TRBJ1-2	TRBD1	TGCAGCGTTGAACGCAGTGGGACAGGGAGTGGTGGCTACACCTTC	CSVERSGTGSGGYTF